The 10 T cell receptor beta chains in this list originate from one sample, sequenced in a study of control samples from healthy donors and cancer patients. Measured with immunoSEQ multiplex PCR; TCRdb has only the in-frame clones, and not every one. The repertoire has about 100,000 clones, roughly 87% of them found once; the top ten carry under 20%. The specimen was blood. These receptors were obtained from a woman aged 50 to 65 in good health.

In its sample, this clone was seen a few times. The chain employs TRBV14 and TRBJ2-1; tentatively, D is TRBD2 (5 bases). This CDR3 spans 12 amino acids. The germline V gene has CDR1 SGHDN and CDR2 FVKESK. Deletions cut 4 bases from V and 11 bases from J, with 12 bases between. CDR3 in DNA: TGTGCCAGCAGCCCCAGCGGAAATAAGCAGTTCTTC. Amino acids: CASSPSGNKQFF. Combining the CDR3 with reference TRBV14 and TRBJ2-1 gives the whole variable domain EAGVTQFPSHSVIEKGQTVTLRCDPISGHDNLYWYRRVMGKEIKFLLHFVKESKQDESGMPNNRFLAERTGGTYSTLKVQPAELEDSGVYFCASSPSGNKQFFGPGTRLTVL.

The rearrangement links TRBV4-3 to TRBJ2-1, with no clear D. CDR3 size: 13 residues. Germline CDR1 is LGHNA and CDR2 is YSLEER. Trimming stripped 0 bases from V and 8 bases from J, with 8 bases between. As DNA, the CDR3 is TGCGCCAGCAGCCAAGAACAGCCGTATGAGCAGTTCTTC. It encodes CASSQEQPYEQFF.

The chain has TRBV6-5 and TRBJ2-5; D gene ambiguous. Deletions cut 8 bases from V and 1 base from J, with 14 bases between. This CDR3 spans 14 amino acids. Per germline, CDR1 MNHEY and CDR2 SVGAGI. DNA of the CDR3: TGTGCCAGCGTATACCGGGCGTTCCAAGAGACCCAGTACTTC. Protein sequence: CASVYRAFQETQYF.

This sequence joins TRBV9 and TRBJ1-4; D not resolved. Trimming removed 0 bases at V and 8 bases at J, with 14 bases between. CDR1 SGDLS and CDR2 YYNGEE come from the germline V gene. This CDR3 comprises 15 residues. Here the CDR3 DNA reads TGTGCCAGCAGCGTAGACACTACTCTCCCAGAAAAACTGTTTTTT. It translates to CASSVDTTLPEKLFF.

This chain's CDR3 is CASSQTGFTEAFF. The DNA of the CDR3 is TGTGCCAGCAGCCAGACAGGGTTCACTGAAGCTTTCTTT. The rearrangement links TRBV5-5 to TRBJ1-1; 7 bases line up with TRBD1. In germline, CDR1 is SGHKS, CDR2 YYEKEE (reference sequence). CDR3 size: 13 residues. V lost 4 bases, J lost 4 bases, and 4 bases stayed unmatched.

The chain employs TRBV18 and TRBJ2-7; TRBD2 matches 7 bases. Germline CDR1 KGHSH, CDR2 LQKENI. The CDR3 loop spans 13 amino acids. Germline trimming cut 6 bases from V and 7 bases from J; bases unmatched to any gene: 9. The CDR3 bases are TGTGCCAGCTCCGAGACCGGGGGGTGGGAGCAGTACTTC. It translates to CASSETGGWEQYF. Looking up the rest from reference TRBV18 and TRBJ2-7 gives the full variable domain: NAGVMQNPRHLVRRRGQEARLRCSPMKGHSHVYWYRQLPEEGLKFMVYLQKENIIDESGMPKERFSAEFPKEGPSILRIQQVVRGDSAAYFCASSETGGWEQYFGPGTRLTVT.

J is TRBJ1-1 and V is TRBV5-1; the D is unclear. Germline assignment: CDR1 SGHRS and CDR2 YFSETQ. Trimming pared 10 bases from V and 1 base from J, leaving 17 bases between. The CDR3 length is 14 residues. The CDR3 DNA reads TGCGCCCGACTCTCAGGCCCTAAGAACACTGAAGCTTTCTTT. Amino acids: CARLSGPKNTEAFF.

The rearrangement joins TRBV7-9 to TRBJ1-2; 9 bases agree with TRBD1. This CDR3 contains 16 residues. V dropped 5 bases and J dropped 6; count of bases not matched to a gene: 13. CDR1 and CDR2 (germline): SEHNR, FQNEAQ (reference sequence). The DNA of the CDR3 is TGTGCCAGCAGCCGATCCGGGACAGGGAATAAGGATGGCTACACCTTC. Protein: CASSRSGTGNKDGYTF.

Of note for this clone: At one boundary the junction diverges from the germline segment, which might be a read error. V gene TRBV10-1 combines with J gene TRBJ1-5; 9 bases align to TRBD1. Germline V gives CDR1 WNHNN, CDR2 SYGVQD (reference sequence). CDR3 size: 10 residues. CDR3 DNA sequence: TGCGCCAGCAGTGGAGGACAGGGGTATTTT. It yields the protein CASSGGQGYF.

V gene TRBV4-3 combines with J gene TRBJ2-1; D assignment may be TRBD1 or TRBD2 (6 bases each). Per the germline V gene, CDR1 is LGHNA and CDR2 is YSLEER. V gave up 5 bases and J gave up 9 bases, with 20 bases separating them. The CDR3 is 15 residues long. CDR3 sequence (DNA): TGCGCCAGCAGCGATTGGCGGGACATTACAGTTGAGCAGTTCTTC. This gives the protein CASSDWRDITVEQFF.